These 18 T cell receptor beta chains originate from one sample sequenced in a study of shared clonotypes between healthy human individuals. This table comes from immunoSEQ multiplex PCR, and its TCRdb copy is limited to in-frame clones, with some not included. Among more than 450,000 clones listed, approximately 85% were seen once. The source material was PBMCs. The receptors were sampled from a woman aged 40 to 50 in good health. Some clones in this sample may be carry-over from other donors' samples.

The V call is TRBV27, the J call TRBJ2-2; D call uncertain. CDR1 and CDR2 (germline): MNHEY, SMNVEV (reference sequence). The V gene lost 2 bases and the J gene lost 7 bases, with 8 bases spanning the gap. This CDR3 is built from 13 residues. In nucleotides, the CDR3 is TGTGCCAGCAGTTTAGATGCCCACGGGGAGCTGTTTTTT. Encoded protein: CASSLDAHGELFF.

CDR3 nucleotide sequence: TGTGCCAGTAGTTCCCAGGGGCGCAATCAGCCCCAGCATTTT. Amino acid sequence: CASSSQGRNQPQHF. The chain employs TRBV19 and TRBJ1-5; possibly TRBD1 for D (6 bases). Trimming pared 5 bases from V and 2 bases from J, leaving 10 bases between. Germline assignment: CDR1 LNHDA and CDR2 SQIVND (reference sequence). CDR3 length equals 14 residues.

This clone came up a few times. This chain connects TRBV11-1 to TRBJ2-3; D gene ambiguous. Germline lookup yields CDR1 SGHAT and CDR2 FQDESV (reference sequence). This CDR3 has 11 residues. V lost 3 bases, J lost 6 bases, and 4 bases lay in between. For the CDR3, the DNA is TGTGCCAGCAGCTTGACTGATACGCAGTATTTT. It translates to CASSLTDTQYF. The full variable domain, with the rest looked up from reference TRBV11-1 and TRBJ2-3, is EAEVAQSPRYKITEKSQAVAFWCDPISGHATLYWYRQILGQGPELLVQFQDESVVDDSQLPKDRFSAERLKGVDSTLKIQPAELGDSAMYLCASSLTDTQYFGPGTRLTVL.

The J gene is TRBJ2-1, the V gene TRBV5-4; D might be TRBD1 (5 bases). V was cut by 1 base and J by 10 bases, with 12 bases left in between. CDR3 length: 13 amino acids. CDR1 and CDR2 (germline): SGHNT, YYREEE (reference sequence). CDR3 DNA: TGTGCCAGCAGCTTGTGGGGCAGGGAAGAGCAGTTCTTC. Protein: CASSLWGREEQFF.

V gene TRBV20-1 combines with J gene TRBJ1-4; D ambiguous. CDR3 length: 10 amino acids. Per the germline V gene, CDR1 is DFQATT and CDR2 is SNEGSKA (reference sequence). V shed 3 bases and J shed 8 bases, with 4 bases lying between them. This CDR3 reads CSASHEKLFF. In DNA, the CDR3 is TGCAGTGCTAGCCACGAAAAACTGTTTTTT.

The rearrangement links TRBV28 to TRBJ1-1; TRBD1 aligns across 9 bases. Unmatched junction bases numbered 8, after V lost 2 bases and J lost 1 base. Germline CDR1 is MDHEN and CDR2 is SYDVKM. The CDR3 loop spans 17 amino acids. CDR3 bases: TGTGCCAGCAGTTTAACCGTCGGGACAGGGAGGAACACTGAAGCTTTCTTT. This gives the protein CASSLTVGTGRNTEAFF.

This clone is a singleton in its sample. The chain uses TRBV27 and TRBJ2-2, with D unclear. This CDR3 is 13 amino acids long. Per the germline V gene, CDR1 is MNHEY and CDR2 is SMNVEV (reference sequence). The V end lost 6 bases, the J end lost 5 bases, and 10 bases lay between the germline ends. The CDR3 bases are TGTGCCAGCAGAGGTTCGGGTACCGGGGAGCTGTTTTTT. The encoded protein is CASRGSGTGELFF.

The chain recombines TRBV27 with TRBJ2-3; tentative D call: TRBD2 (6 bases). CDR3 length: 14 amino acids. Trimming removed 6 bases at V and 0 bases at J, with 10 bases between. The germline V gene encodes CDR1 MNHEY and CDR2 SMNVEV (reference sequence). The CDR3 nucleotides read TGTGCCAGCAGGCGGGACTGGAGCACAGATACGCAGTATTTT. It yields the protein CASRRDWSTDTQYF.

The CDR3 sequence: CAWSRLAGVSYEQYF. Written as DNA, the CDR3 is TGTGCCTGGAGTCGCCTAGCGGGAGTTTCCTACGAGCAGTACTTC. The rearrangement uses TRBV30 and TRBJ2-7, with 10 bases that match TRBD2. J was trimmed by 1 base and V by 2 bases; bases with no gene match: 5. This CDR3 spans 15 amino acids. In germline, CDR1 is GTSNPN, CDR2 SVGIG (reference sequence).

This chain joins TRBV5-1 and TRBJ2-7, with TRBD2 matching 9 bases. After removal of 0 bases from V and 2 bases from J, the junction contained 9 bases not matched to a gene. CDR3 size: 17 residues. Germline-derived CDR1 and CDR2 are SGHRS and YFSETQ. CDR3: CASSLVSGLAGTYEQYF. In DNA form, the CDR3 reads TGCGCCAGCAGCTTGGTGTCAGGGCTAGCGGGAACCTACGAGCAGTACTTC.

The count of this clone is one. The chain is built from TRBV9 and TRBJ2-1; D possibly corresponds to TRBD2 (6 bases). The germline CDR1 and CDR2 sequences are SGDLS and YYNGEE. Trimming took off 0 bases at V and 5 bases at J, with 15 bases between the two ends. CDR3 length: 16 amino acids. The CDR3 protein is CASSVGSSAKNNEQFF. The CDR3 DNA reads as TGTGCCAGCAGCGTAGGGTCTAGCGCCAAAAACAATGAGCAGTTCTTC.

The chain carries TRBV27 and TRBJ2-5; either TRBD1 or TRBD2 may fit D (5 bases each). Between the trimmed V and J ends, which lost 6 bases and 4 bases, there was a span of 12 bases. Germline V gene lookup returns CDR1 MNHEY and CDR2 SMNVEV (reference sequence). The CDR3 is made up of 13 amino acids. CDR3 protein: CASSWGYGETQYF. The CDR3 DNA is TGTGCCAGCAGCTGGGGGTATGGAGAGACCCAGTACTTC.

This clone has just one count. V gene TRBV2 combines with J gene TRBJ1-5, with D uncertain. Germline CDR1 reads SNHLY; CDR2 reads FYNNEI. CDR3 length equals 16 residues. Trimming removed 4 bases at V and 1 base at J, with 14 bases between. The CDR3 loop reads CASSVFIGESNQPQHF. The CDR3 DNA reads TGTGCCAGCAGTGTTTTTATTGGGGAGAGCAATCAGCCCCAGCATTTT. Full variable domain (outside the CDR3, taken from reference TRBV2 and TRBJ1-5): EPEVTQTPSHQVTQMGQEVILRCVPISNHLYFYWYRQILGQKVEFLVSFYNNEISEKSEIFDDQFSVERPDGSNFTLKIRSTKLEDSAMYFCASSVFIGESNQPQHFGDGTRLSIL.

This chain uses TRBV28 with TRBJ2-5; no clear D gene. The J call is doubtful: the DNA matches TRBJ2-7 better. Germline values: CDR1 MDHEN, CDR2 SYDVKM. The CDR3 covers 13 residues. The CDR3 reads CASSFSLSYEQYF. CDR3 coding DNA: TGTGCCAGCAGTTTTAGCCTTTCCTACGAGCAGTACTTC.

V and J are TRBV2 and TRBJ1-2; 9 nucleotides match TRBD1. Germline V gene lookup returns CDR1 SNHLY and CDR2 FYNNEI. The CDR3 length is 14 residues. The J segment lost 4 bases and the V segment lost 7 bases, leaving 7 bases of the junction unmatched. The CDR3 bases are TGTGCCAGCATCTCCGGGACAGGGACCTATGGCTACACCTTC. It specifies CASISGTGTYGYTF.

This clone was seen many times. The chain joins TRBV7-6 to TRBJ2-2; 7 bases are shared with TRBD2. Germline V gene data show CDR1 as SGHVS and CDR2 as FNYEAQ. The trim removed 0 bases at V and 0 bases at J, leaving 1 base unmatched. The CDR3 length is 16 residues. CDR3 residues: CASSLASGPNTGELFF. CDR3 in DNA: TGTGCCAGCAGCTTAGCTAGCGGGCCGAACACCGGGGAGCTGTTTTTT.

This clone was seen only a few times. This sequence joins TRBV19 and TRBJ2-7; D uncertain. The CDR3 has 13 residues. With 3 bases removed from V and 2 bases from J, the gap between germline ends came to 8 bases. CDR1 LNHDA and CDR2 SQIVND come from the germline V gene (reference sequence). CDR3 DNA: TGTGCCAGTAGTATGGGATTCGCCTACGAGCAGTACTTC. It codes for CASSMGFAYEQYF.

The CDR3 here is CASSPTSGRYEQFF. In DNA, the CDR3 is TGTGCCAGCAGCCCGACTAGCGGGAGGTATGAGCAGTTCTTC. The rearrangement uses TRBV2 and TRBJ2-1, with 13 bases that match TRBD2. The junction had 4 bases not matched to a gene; V was cut back by 6 bases and J by 8 bases. Germline CDR1 is SNHLY and CDR2 is FYNNEI. There are 14 residues in the CDR3.